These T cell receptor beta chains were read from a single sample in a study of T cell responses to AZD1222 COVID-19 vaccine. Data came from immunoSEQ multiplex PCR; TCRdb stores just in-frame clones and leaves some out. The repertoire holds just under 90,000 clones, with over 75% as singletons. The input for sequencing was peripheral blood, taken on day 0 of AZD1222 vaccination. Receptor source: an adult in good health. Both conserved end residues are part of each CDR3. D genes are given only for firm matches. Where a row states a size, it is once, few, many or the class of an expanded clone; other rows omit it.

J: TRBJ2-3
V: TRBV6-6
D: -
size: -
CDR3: CAASKTDTQYF
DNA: TGTGCCGCAAGCAAAACAGATACGCAGTATTTT

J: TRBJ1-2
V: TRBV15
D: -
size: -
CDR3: CATSRDSNYGYTF
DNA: TGTGCCACCAGCAGAGACAGCAACTATGGCTACACCTTC

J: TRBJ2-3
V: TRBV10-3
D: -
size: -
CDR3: CAISDFNPGLDSTTRYF
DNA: TGTGCCATCAGTGATTTCAATCCGGGCCTCGACTCTACGACCCGGTATTTT

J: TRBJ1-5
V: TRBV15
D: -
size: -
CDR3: CATSRDLDRNNQPQHF
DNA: TGTGCCACCAGCAGAGATTTGGACAGAAACAATCAGCCCCAGCATTTT

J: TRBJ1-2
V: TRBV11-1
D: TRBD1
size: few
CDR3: CASSKGQLIGYTF
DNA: TGTGCCAGCAGCAAGGGACAGCTGATCGGCTACACCTTC

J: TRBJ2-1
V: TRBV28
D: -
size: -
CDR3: CASSYTASTSSYNEQFF
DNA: TGTGCCAGCAGCTACACGGCATCGACGAGCTCCTACAATGAGCAGTTCTTC

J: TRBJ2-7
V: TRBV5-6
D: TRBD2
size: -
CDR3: CASSLTGRSTPEQYF
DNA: TGTGCCAGCAGCTTAACCGGGAGGTCCACCCCCGAGCAGTACTTC

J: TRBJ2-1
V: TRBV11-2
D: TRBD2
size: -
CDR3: CASSLGRGLAGTLNNEQFF
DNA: TGTGCCAGCAGCTTAGGTCGGGGACTAGCGGGAACGCTCAACAATGAGCAGTTCTTC

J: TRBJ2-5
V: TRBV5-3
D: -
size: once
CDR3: CARSLKGDSEETQYF
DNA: TGTGCCAGAAGCTTAAAGGGGGATTCAGAAGAGACCCAGTACTTC

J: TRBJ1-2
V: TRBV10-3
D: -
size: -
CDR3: CAISEGSGWGYTF
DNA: TGTGCCATCAGTGAGGGATCAGGTTGGGGCTACACCTTC

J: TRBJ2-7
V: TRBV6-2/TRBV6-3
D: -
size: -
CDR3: CASSQFPGSQLYEQYF
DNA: TGTGCCAGCAGTCAATTCCCCGGGTCCCAACTTTACGAGCAGTACTTC

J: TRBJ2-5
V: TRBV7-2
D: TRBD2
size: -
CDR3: CASSLVAGVGETQYF
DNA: TGTGCCAGCAGCTTAGTAGCGGGAGTGGGGGAGACCCAGTACTTC

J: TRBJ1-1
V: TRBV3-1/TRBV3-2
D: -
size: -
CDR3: CASSHRVSNTEAFF
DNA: TGTGCCAGCAGCCATAGGGTCTCGAACACTGAAGCTTTCTTT

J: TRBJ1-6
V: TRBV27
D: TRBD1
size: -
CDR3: CASSSTQFRDRGSPLHF
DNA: TGTGCCAGCAGTTCTACCCAATTCCGGGACAGGGGGTCACCCCTCCACTTT

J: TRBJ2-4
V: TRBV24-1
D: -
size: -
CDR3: CATSEALGAGAKNIQYF
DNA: TGTGCCACCAGTGAAGCCCTCGGGGCCGGTGCCAAAAACATTCAGTACTTC

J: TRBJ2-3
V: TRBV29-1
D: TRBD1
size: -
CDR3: CSVNHPRTGGSDTQYF
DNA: TGCAGCGTCAACCACCCTCGGACAGGGGGTTCAGATACGCAGTATTTT

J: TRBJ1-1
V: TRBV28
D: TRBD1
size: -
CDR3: CASSLLPGQGITEAFF
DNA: TGTGCCAGCAGTCTCCTTCCGGGACAGGGGATTACTGAAGCTTTCTTT

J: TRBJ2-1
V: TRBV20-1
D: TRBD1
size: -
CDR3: CSARVGDRGFF
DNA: TGCAGTGCTAGAGTGGGGGACAGGGGGTTCTTC

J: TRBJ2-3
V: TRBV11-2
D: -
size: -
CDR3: CASSSLATSTDTQYF
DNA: TGTGCCAGCAGCTCCTTAGCGACTAGCACAGATACGCAGTATTTT

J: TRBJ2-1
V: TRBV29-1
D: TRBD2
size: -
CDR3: CSAGLAGYNEQFF
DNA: TGCAGCGCGGGACTAGCGGGCTACAATGAGCAGTTCTTC

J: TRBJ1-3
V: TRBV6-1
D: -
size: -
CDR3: CASSEALHGLTGNTIYF
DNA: TGTGCCAGCAGTGAAGCGCTTCATGGGTTAACTGGAAACACCATATATTTT

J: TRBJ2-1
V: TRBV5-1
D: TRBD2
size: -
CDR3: CASSLVVAGGNEQFF
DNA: TGCGCCAGCAGCTTGGTTGTAGCGGGAGGCAATGAGCAGTTCTTC